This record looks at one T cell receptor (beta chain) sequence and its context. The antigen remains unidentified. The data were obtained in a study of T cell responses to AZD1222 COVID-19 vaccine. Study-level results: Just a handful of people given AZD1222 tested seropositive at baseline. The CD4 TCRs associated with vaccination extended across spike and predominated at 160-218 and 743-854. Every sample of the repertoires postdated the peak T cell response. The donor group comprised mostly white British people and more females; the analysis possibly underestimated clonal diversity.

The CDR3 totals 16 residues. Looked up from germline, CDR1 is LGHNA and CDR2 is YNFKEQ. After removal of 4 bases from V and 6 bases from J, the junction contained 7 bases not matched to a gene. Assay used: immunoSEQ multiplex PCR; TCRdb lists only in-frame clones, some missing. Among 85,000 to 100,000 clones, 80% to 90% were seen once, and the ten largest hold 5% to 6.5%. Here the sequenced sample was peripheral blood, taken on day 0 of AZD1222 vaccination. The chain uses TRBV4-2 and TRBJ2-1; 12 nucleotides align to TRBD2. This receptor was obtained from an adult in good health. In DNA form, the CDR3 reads TGTGCCAGCAGCCCCCTTACTAGCGGGGGGTCCAATGAGCAGTTCTTC. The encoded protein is CASSPLTSGGSNEQFF.